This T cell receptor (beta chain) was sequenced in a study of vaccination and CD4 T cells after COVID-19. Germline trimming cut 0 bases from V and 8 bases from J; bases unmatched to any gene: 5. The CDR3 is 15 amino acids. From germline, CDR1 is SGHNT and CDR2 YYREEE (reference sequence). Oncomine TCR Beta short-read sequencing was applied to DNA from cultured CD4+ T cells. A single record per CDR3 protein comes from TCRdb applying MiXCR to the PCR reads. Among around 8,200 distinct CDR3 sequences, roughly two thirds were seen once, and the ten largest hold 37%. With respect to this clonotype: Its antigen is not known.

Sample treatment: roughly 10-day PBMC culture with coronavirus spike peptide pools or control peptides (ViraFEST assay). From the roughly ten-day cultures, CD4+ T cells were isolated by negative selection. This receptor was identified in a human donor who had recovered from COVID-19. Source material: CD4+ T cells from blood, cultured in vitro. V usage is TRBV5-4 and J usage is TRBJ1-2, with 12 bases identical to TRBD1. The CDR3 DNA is TGTGCCAGCAGCTTGGTGGGACAGGGGGCGATGGGCTACACCTTC. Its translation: CASSLVGQGAMGYTF.